This T cell receptor (beta chain) was obtained from a study of cytomegalovirus exposure and HLA in healthy donors. At the level of the study: There were under 130 million unique TCR beta sequences, drawn from 180 million or so T cells, in an earlier analysis. Overall study results and limits: Previous analysis showed most TCR beta V segments were productive about 87% or about 30% of the time. In vitro, a few CMV-associated chains proved specific for CMV antigens.

Regarding this clone: The antigen remains unidentified.

CDR3 length equals 16 residues. V was pared by 0 bases and J by 6 bases, with 2 bases of the junction left unmatched. Per germline, CDR1 LGHNA and CDR2 YNFKEQ. This PCR relied on a set of 60 Vbeta primers and 13 Jbeta primers. Repertoires were generated with immunoSEQ multiplex PCR, while TCRdb's copy carries only in-frame clones and drops some. The table counts more than 45,000 clones; 3.5% to 4% lies in the top ten. The clonotype was recovered from a male donor in good health and CMV-seronegative. The sequenced material came from PBMCs. This rearrangement joins TRBV4-2 to TRBJ2-2; TRBD2 matches 12 bases. The CDR3 loop is CASSQDASGGAGELFF. CDR3 DNA: TGTGCCAGCAGCCAAGATGCTAGCGGGGGGGCCGGGGAGCTGTTTTTT.